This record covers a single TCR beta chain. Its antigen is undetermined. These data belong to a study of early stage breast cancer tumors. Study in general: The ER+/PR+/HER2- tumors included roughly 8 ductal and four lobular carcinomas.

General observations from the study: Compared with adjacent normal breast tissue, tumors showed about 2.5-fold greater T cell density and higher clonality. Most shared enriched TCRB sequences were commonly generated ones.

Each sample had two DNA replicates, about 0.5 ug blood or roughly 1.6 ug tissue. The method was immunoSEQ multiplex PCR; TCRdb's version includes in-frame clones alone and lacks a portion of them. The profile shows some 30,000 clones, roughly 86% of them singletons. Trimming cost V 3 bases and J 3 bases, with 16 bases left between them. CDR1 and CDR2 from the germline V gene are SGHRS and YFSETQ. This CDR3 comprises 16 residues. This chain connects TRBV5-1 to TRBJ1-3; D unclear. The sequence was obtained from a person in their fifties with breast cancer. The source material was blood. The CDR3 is CASSYGRLRVGNTIYF. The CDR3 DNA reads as TGCGCCAGCAGCTACGGTCGACTGAGGGTTGGAAACACCATATATTTT.